This TCR beta chain was sequenced for a study of healthy donors' naive CD4 and CD8 T cells. Study summary: Donors came from three age groups: 20-25, 40-50 and 60-70 years. The study's findings and limits: Most V and J genes were reportedly biased between naive CD4+ and CD8+ cells.

Regarding this clonotype: Its antigen is currently unknown.

Naive CD4+ cells were sorted as CD4+CD8-CD45RO-CD45RA+; naive CD8+ as CD8+CD4-CD45RA+CD27bright. In germline, CDR1 is MNHEY, CDR2 SVGAGI. V lost 2 bases and J 6 bases, leaving 17 bases between the germline ends. The CDR3 is 16 amino acids. TCR libraries were built from about 500 ng of total RNA by linear amplification. Per the original methods: 86,000 or so TCR alpha transcripts were sequenced from four or five healthy donors. TCRdb recomputed calls from the reads with MiXCR, one row per CDR3 protein. TCRdb's processing, not the study's, gives the V and J calls here. The data contain 200,000 or so distinct CDR3 sequences, 65% to 75% of them seen just once; the ten biggest clones take up 2.3%.

The TCR sequence derives from a pool of human donors in good health; the sample pools cells from several healthy donors. Sequencing was carried out using naive CD4+ and CD8+ T cells sorted from blood, pooled from several donors. The chain uses TRBV6-5 and TRBJ2-1; D perhaps matches TRBD1 (6 bases). The CDR3 DNA is TGTGCCAGCAGTTACGTACTGACAGGAACAAGCAATGAGCAGTTCTTC. It specifies CASSYVLTGTSNEQFF.